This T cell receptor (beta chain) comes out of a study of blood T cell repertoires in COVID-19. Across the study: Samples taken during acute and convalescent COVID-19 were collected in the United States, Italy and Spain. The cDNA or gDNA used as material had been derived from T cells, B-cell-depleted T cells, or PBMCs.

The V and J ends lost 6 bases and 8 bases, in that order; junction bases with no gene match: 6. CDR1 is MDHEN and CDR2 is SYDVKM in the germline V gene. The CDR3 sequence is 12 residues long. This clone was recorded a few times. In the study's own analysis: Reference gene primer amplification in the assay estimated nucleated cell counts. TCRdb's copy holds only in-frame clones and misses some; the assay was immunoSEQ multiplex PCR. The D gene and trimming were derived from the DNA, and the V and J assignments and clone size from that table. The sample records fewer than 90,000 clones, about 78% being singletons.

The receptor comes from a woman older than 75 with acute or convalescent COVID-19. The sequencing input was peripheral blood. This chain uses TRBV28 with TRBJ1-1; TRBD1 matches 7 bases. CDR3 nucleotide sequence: TGTGCCAGCAGGGACAGGCCAGACGAAGCTTTCTTT. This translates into CASRDRPDEAFF.